This T cell receptor (beta chain) stems from a study of T cell responses to AZD1222 COVID-19 vaccine. This CDR3 contains 14 residues. The V gene's germline CDR1 is MNHEY and CDR2 SMNVEV (reference sequence). The V end was cut by 6 bases, the J end by 1 base, with 12 bases between. This clone was seen only a few times. Measured with immunoSEQ multiplex PCR; TCRdb has only the in-frame clones, and not every one. The top ten hold 1.7% of the sample, which has fewer than 200,000 clones, more than 85% seen once. The chain couples TRBV27 to TRBJ1-2; a possible D gene is TRBD1 (6 bases). Sequencing used peripheral blood, obtained 28 days after the second AZD1222 dose. This clonotype was sampled from an adult who received the AZD1222 COVID-19 vaccine. This CDR3 is CASRGRGYNYGYTF. The CDR3 DNA sequence: TGTGCCAGCAGGGGCAGGGGCTATAACTATGGCTACACCTTC.